The clone carrying this T cell receptor beta chain was seen ten or more times. As yet, its antigen is unknown. Researchers attached unique molecular identifiers to individual cDNA molecules. Using its own MiXCR run on the 5' RACE reads, TCRdb lists one record per CDR3 protein. The sample has about 81,000 distinct CDR3 sequences, 5% to 7% seen once. The sample comes from a study of early T cells in non-severe SARS-CoV-2 infection. On the study more broadly: Sequenced material consisted of bulk RNA (from unsorted whole blood), and chains were unpaired.

Study conclusions and caveats: The matching step, a VDJdb search, favored anti-spike CD8 responses and missed private and CD4 specificities.

Trimming removed 0 bases at V and 9 bases at J, with 14 bases between. The CDR3 covers 14 residues. The source is an adult who was a healthcare worker with PCR-confirmed SARS-CoV-2 infection or an uninfected control (not recorded which). V and J are TRBV12-3 or TRBV12-4 and TRBJ1-1; D ambiguous. The specimen was whole blood. CDR3 sequence: CASSLASGISKAFF. In nucleotides, the CDR3 is TGTGCCAGCAGTTTAGCTTCCGGGATATCGAAAGCTTTCTTT.